This TCR beta chain was captured in a study of T cells in Graves' hyperthyroidism and ophthalmopathy. An absence of ophthalmopathy progression within 18 months meant stable Graves' hyperthyroidism. Authors of the study amplified TCR beta CDR3 regions from RNA transcripts. The HTBI set primed first-round TCR CDR3 RT-PCR. TCRdb passed the multiplex PCR reads through MiXCR, listing each CDR3 protein once. The sample has over 200,000 distinct CDR3 sequences; 15% to 20% are singletons. This clonotype was counted many times. CDR3 length: 14 amino acids. Germline V gene sequence: CDR1 MDHEN, CDR2 SYDVKM. V shed 5 bases and J shed 7 bases, with 18 bases lying between them.

This TCR derives from a man in his forties with Graves' hyperthyroidism. The specimen sequenced was blood. The J gene is TRBJ2-7, the V gene TRBV28; the D gene is possibly TRBD2 (6 bases). DNA of the CDR3: TGTGCCAGCAGTGACCGGGACTTCAAGGGGGAGCAGTACTTC. Its translation is CASSDRDFKGEQYF.